These 5 T cell receptor beta chains were all obtained from the same sample, sequenced in a study of T cells in Graves' hyperthyroidism and ophthalmopathy. RNA transcripts provided the source from which TCR beta CDR3 regions were amplified. Primed by the HTBI set, a first-round RT-PCR was run on the TCR CDR3. Each CDR3 protein is one row after TCRdb ran MiXCR on the multiplex PCR reads. The sample has 300,000 to 450,000 distinct CDR3 sequences, around 14% seen once. Sequencing was performed on blood. The origin of the receptors is a woman between 18 and 29 years old with Graves' hyperthyroidism that later progressed to Graves' ophthalmopathy.

This clonotype was found a few times. The genes are TRBV19 and TRBJ2-1, with 9 bases fitting TRBD1. This CDR3 is 18 amino acids long. From germline, CDR1 is LNHDA and CDR2 SQIVND (reference sequence). J gave up 12 bases and V 3 bases, and 21 bases lay outside the gene matches. The CDR3 nucleotides read TGTGCCAGTAGTATTACCCCTTCGGGGACAGGGACCTCAAAAGGGCAGTTCTTC. Translation gives CASSITPSGTGTSKGQFF.

In its sample, this clonotype was seen many times. The chain has TRBV7-9 and TRBJ2-1, with 15 bases aligning to TRBD2. The V gene's germline CDR1 is SEHNR and CDR2 FQNEAQ (reference sequence). CDR3 length equals 17 residues. V trimming: 1 base; J trimming: 9 bases; junction bases outside the gene matches: 7. CDR3 nucleotides: TGTGCCAGCAGCTTAGTGGGGACTAGCGGGAGGAACGGTGAGCAGTTCTTC. Amino acids: CASSLVGTSGRNGEQFF.

This clonotype appeared once. The V and J genes are TRBV2 and TRBJ1-5, with D possibly matching TRBD1 (5 bases). With 7 bases removed from V and 3 bases from J, the gap between germline ends came to 16 bases. The CDR3 is 15 residues long. Germline V lookup: CDR1 SNHLY, CDR2 FYNNEI. CDR3 in amino acids: CASMALWGTNQPQHF. CDR3 coding DNA: TGTGCCAGCATGGCCCTATGGGGCACCAATCAGCCCCAGCATTTT.

This clonotype was seen more than once but under ten times. This chain connects TRBV4-2 to TRBJ2-1, with TRBD2 matching over 10 bases. Trimming took 4 bases from V and 9 from J; bases not matched to a gene: 12. CDR3 length: 16 amino acids. Germline V gene sequence: CDR1 LGHNA, CDR2 YNFKEQ. The CDR3 here is CASSLSSGTSAGEQFF. The CDR3 DNA sequence: TGTGCCAGCAGCCTCTCTTCCGGGACTAGCGCCGGTGAGCAGTTCTTC.

J is TRBJ1-3 and V is TRBV6-1, with TRBD1 matching over 7 bases. Per germline, CDR1 MNHNS and CDR2 SASEGT. The junction had 3 bases not matched to a gene; V was cut back by 10 bases and J by 0 bases. This CDR3 comprises 13 residues. CDR3 sequence (DNA): TGTGCCATCGGGGACAGCTCTGGAAACACCATATATTTT. It encodes CAIGDSSGNTIYF.